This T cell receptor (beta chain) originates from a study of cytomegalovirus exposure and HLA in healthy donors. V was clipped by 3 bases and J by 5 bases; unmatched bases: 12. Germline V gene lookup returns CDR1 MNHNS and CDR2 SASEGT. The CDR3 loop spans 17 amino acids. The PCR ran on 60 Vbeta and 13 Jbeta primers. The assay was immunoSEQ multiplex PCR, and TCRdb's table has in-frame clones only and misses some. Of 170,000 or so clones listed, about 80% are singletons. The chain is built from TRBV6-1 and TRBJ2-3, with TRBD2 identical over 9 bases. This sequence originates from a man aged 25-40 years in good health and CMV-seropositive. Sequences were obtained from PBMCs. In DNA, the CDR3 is TGTGCCAGCAGTGAGGGCAGCGGGGGGTGGTCAGGAGATACGCAGTATTTT. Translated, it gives CASSEGSGGWSGDTQYF.